The clone carrying this T cell receptor (beta chain) came up a few times. Per the germline V gene, CDR1 is LNHDA and CDR2 is SQIVND (reference sequence). The CDR3 totals 15 residues. Trimming left V 2 bases short and J 4 bases short, with 14 bases between. The data were obtained in a study of blood T cell repertoires in COVID-19. As for the study in general: The United States, Italy and Spain were the sources of the acute and convalescent COVID-19 samples.

Study members were between roughly 18 and 100 years old and lived in 25 or so US regions. Clinical histories supplied by participants themselves formed the basis of cohort assignment. Sequencing used immunoSEQ multiplex PCR; TCRdb keeps in-frame clones, though not all of them. In the table there are roughly 250,000 clones, 88% of which are singletons. The source of this sequence is a woman aged 40 to 50 who had been exposed to COVID-19. The chain uses TRBV19 and TRBJ2-5; D is unclear. Sequences were obtained from PBMCs or T cells enriched from blood (not recorded which). CDR3 sequence: CASSISDGLGETQYF. The CDR3 DNA sequence: TGTGCCAGTAGTATAAGCGACGGTTTGGGAGAGACCCAGTACTTC. Variable domain in full (rest from reference TRBV19 and TRBJ2-5): DGGITQSPKYLFRKEGQNVTLSCEQNLNHDAMYWYRQDPGQGLRLIYYSQIVNDFQKGDIAEGYSVSREKKESFPLTVTSAQKNPTAFYLCASSISDGLGETQYFGPGTRLLVL.